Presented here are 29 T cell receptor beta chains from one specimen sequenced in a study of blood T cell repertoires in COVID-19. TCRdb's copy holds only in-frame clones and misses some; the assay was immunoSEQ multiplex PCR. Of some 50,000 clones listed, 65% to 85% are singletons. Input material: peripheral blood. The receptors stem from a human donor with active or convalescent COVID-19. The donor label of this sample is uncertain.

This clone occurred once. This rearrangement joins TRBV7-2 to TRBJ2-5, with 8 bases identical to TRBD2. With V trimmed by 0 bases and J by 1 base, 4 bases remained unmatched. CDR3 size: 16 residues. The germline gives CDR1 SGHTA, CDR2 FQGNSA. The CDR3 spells CASSLAWAGGQETQYF. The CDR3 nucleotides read TGTGCCAGCAGCTTAGCGTGGGCGGGAGGCCAAGAGACCCAGTACTTC.

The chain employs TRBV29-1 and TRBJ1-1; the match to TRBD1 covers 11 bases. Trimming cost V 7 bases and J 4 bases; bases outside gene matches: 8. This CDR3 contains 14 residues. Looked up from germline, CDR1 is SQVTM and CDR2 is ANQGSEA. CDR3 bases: TGCAGCGCACCGGGGACAGGGGGGCCCACTGAAGCTTTCTTT. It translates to CSAPGTGGPTEAFF.

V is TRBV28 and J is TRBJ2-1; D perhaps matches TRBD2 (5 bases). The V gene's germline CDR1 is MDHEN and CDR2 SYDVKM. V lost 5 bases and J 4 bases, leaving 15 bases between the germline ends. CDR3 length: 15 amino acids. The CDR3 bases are TGTGCCAGCAGTACAACTCTAGCAGTTTACAATGAGCAGTTCTTC. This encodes CASSTTLAVYNEQFF.

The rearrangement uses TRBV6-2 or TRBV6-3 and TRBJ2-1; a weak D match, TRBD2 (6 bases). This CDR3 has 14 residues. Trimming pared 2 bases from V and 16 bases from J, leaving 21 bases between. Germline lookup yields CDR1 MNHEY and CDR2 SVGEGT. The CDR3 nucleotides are TGTGCCAGCAGTTACCAGGGCGGGATCTGGTGGATCTTCTTC. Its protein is CASSYQGGIWWIFF.

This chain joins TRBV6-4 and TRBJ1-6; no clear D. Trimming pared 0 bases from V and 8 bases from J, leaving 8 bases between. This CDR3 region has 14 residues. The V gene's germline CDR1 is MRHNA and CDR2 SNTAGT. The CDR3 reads CASSDSSRDSPLHF. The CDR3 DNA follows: TGTGCCAGCAGTGACTCGAGTCGCGATTCACCCCTCCACTTT.

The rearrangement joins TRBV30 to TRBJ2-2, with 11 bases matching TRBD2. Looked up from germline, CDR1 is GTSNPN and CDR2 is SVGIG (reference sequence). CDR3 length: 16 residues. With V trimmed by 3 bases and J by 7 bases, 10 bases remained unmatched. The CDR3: CAWRLAGGPIGGELFF. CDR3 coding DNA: TGTGCCTGGAGATTAGCGGGAGGGCCGATAGGCGGGGAGCTGTTTTTT.

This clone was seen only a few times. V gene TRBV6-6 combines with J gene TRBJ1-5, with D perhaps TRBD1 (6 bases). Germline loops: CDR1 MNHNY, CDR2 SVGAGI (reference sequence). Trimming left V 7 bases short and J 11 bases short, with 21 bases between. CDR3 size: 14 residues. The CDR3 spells CASTGQMYSNAQHF. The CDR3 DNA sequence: TGTGCCAGCACCGGACAGATGTACTCGAACGCCCAGCATTTT.

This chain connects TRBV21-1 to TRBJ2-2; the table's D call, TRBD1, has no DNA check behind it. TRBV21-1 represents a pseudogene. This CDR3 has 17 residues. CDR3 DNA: TGTGCCAGCAGCAAAAGGGGACAGGGACAGTCAACCGGGGAGCTGTTTTTT. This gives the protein CASSKRGQGQSTGELFF.

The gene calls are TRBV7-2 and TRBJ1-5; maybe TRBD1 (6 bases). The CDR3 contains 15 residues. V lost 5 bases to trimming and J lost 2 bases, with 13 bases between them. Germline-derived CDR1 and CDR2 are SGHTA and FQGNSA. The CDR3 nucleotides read TGTGCCAGCAGCCCCAGGGGAGTGGGCAATCAGCCCCAGCATTTT. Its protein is CASSPRGVGNQPQHF.

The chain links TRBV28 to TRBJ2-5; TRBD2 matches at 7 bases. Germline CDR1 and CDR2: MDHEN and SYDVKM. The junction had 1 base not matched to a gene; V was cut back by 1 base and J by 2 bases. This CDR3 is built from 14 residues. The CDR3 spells CASSLSGGQETQYF. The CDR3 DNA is TGTGCCAGCAGTTTATCGGGGGGTCAAGAGACCCAGTACTTC.

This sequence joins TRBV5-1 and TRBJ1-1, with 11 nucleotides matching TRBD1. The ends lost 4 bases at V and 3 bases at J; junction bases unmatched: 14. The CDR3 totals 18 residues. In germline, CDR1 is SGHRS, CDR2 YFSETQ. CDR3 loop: CASSLRTGGKIADTEAFF. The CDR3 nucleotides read TGCGCCAGCAGCCTACGGACAGGGGGCAAGATAGCGGACACTGAAGCTTTCTTT. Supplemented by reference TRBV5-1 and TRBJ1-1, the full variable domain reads KAGVTQTPRYLIKTRGQQVTLSCSPISGHRSVSWYQQTPGQGLQFLFEYFSETQRNKGNFPGRFSGRQFSNSRSEMNVSTLELGDSALYLCASSLRTGGKIADTEAFFGQGTRLTVV.

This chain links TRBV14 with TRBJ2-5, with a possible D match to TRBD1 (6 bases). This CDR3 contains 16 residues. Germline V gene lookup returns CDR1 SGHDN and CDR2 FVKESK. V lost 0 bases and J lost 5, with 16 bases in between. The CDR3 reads CASSQDGAGARETQYF. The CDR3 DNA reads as TGTGCCAGCAGCCAAGACGGGGCAGGGGCTAGGGAGACCCAGTACTTC.

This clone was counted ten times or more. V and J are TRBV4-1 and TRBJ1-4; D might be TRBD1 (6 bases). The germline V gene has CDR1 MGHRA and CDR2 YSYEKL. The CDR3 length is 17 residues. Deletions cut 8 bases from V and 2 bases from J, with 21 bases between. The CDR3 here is CASQSGGGASTNEKLFF. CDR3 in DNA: TGCGCCAGCCAGTCGGGTGGGGGCGCTTCGACTAATGAAAAACTGTTTTTT.

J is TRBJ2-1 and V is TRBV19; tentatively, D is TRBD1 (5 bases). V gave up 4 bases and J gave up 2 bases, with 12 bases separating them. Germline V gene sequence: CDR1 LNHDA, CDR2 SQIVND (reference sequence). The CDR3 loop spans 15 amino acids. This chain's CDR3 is CASSTRQRTYNEQFF. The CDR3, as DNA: TGTGCCAGTAGTACCAGACAGAGAACCTACAATGAGCAGTTCTTC.

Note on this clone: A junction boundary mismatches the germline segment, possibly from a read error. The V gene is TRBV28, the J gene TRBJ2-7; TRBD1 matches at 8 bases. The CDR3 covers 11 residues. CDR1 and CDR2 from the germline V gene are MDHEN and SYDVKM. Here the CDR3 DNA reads TGCCGGACAGGGAATTTCAACGAGCAGTACTTC. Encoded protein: CRTGNFNEQYF.

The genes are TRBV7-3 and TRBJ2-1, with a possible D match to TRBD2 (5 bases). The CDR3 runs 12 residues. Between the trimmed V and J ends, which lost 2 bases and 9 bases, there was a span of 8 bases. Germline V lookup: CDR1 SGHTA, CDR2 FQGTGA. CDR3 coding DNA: TGTGCCAGCAGCTTACTCGGAGGTGAGCAGTTCTTC. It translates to CASSLLGGEQFF.

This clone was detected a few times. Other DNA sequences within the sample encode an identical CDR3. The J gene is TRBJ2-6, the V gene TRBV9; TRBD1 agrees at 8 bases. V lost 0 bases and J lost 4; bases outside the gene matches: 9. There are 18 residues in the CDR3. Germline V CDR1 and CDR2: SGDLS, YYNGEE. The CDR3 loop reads CASSVALGQGYGANVLTF. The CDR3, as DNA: TGTGCCAGCAGCGTAGCTCTCGGACAGGGTTACGGGGCCAACGTCCTGACTTTC.

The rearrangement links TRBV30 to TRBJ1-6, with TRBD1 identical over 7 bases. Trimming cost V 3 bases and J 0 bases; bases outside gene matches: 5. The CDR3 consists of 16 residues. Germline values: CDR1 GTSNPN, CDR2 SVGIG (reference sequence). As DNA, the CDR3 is TGTGCCTGGAGCCCACAGGGGACCTCCTATAATTCACCCCTCCACTTT. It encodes CAWSPQGTSYNSPLHF.

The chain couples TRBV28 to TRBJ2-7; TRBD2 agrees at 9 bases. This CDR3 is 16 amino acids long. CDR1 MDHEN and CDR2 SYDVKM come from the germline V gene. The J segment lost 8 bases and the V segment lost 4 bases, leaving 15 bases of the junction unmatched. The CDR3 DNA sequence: TGTGCCAGCAGTTCCCCCTCTGGCGGGGGGGACGGGAAGCAGTACTTC. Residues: CASSSPSGGGDGKQYF.

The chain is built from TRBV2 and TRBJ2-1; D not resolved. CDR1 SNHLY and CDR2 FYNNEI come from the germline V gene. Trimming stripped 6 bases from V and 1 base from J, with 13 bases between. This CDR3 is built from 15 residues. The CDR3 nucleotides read TGTGCCAGCAGCGCTAGGTCAGCGTCCTACAATGAGCAGTTCTTC. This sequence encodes CASSARSASYNEQFF.

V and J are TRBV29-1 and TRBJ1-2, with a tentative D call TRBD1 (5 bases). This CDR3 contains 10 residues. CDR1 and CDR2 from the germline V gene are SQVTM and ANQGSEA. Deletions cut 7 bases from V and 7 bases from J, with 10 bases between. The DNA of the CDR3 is TGCAGCGCCGGAGGGGCTGGCTACACCTTC. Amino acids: CSAGGAGYTF. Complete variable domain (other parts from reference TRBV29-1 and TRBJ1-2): SAVISQKPSRDICQRGTSLTIQCQVDSQVTMMFWYRQQPGQSLTLIATANQGSEATYESGFVIDKFPISRPNLTFSTLTVSNMSPEDSSIYLCSAGGAGYTFGSGTRLTVV.

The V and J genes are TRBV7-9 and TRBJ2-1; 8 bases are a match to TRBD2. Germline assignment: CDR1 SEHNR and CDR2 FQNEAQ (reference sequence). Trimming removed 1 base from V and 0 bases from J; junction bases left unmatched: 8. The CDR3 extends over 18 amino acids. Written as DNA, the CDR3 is TGTGCCAGCAGCTTAGGGTCTAGCGGGCCGAGCTCCTACAATGAGCAGTTCTTC. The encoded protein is CASSLGSSGPSSYNEQFF.

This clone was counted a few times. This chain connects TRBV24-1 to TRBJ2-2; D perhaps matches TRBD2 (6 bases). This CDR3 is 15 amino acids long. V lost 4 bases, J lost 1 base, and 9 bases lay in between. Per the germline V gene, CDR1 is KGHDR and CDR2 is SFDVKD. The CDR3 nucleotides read TGTGCCACCAGTGAAACCGGGAGGAACACCGGGGAGCTGTTTTTT. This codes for CATSETGRNTGELFF.

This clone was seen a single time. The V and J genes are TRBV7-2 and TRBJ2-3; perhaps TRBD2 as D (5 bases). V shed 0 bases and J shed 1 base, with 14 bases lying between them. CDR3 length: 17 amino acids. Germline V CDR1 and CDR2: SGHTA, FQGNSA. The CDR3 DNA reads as TGTGCCAGCAGCTTAGCCCTATCCAGCGGACGCACAGATACGCAGTATTTT. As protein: CASSLALSSGRTDTQYF. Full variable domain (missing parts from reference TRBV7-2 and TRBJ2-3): GAGVSQSPSNKVTEKGKDVELRCDPISGHTALYWYRQSLGQGLEFLIYFQGNSAPDKSGLPSDRFSAERTGGSVSTLTIQRTQQEDSAVYLCASSLALSSGRTDTQYFGPGTRLTVL.

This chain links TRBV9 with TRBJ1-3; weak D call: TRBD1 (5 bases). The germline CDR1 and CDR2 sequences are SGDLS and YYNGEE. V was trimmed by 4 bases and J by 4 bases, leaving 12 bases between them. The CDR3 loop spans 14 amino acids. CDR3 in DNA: TGTGCCAGCAGCCTGGAGGGGATCGGAAACACCATATATTTT. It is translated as CASSLEGIGNTIYF.

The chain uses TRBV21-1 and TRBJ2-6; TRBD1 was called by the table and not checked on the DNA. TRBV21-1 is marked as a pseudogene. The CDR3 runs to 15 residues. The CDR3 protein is CERGTDLSGANVLTF. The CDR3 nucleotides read TGTGAAAGGGGTACAGACCTCTCTGGGGCCAACGTCCTGACTTTC.

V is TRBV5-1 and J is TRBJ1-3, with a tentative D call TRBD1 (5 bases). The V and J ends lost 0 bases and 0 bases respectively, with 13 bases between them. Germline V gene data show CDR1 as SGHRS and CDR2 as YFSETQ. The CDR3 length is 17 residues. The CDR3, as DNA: TGCGCCAGCAGCTTGGCCATGGGTGGACACTCTGGAAACACCATATATTTT. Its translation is CASSLAMGGHSGNTIYF. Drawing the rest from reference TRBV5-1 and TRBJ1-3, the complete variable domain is KAGVTQTPRYLIKTRGQQVTLSCSPISGHRSVSWYQQTPGQGLQFLFEYFSETQRNKGNFPGRFSGRQFSNSRSEMNVSTLELGDSALYLCASSLAMGGHSGNTIYFGEGSWLTVV.

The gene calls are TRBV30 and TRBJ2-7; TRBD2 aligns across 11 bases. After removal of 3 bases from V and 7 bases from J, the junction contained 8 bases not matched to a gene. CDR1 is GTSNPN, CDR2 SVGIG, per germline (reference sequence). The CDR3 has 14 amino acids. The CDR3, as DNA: TGTGCCTGGAGGGTCGGTAGCGGGAGGGTAGAGCAGTACTTC. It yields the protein CAWRVGSGRVEQYF.

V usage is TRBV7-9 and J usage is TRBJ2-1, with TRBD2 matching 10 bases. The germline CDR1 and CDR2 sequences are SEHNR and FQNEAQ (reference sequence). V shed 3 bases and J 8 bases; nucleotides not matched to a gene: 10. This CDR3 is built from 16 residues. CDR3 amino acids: CASSFWLSGRADEQFF. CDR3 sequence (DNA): TGTGCCAGCAGCTTCTGGCTGAGCGGGAGGGCCGATGAGCAGTTCTTC. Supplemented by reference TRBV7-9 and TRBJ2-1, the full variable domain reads DTGVSQNPRHKITKRGQNVTFRCDPISEHNRLYWYRQTLGQGPEFLTYFQNEAQLEKSRLLSDRFSAERPKGSFSTLEIQRTEQGDSAMYLCASSFWLSGRADEQFFGPGTRLTVL.